The 9 T cell receptor beta chains reported below all come from one sample, sequenced in a study of blood T cell repertoires in COVID-19. Profiling relied on immunoSEQ multiplex PCR, and the TCRdb table lists in-frame clones only, not all of them. The profile shows around 620,000 clones, over 80% of them singletons. The sample taken for sequencing was peripheral blood. Receptors originate from a young woman with acute or convalescent COVID-19.

The V gene is TRBV12-2, the J gene TRBJ2-1; TRBD2 is taken as the D call from the table, unchecked against the DNA. TRBV12-2 is tagged as a pseudogene. The CDR3 has 16 amino acids. The CDR3 spells CASRLGPSGFRGEQFF. The CDR3 nucleotides read TGTGCAAGTCGCTTAGGTCCCAGCGGCTTTCGGGGTGAGCAGTTCTTC.

V is TRBV5-5 and J is TRBJ2-1, with TRBD1 matching over 8 bases. J was trimmed by 7 bases and V by 2 bases; bases with no gene match: 8. CDR3 size: 15 residues. The germline V gene has CDR1 SGHKS and CDR2 YYEKEE (reference sequence). CDR3 in DNA: TGTGCCAGCAGCTTAATGCGACAGGGGACGAATGAGCAGTTCTTC. This encodes CASSLMRQGTNEQFF.

The chain carries TRBV7-2 and TRBJ1-6; tentatively, D is TRBD1 (5 bases). This CDR3 is 15 amino acids long. The germline V gene encodes CDR1 SGHTA and CDR2 FQGNSA. Trimming took 1 base from V and 8 from J, leaving 12 bases between them. CDR3 nucleotides: TGTGCCAGCAGCTTAGTGGGCCAGGGTTATTCACCCCTCCACTTT. This sequence encodes CASSLVGQGYSPLHF.

The V gene is TRBV30, the J gene TRBJ1-1; 7 bases agree with TRBD1. CDR1 is GTSNPN, CDR2 SVGIG, per germline (reference sequence). The CDR3 consists of 13 residues. Trimming removed 6 bases from V and 0 bases from J; junction bases left unmatched: 4. CDR3: CACAGQMNTEAFF. As DNA, the CDR3 is TGTGCCTGCGCGGGACAGATGAACACTGAAGCTTTCTTT.

The J gene is TRBJ1-4, the V gene TRBV5-1; 9 bases agree with TRBD1. V was clipped by 2 bases and J by 7 bases; unmatched bases: 6. Germline CDR1 is SGHRS and CDR2 is YFSETQ. This CDR3 spans 15 amino acids. The CDR3 is CASSLQGAMGEKLFF. CDR3 nucleotides: TGCGCCAGCAGCTTACAGGGGGCGATGGGTGAAAAACTGTTTTTT.

As to this clone: The identical CDR3 is also encoded by other nucleotide sequences in the sample. CDR3 sequence reads: CASSLQGTDTQYF. In nucleotides, the CDR3 is TGCGCCAGCAGCTTACAGGGAACAGATACGCAGTATTTT. The J gene is TRBJ2-3, the V gene TRBV5-1, with D maybe TRBD1 (6 bases). This CDR3 is 13 amino acids long. V was cut by 2 bases and J by 3 bases, with 7 bases left in between. Germline loops: CDR1 SGHRS, CDR2 YFSETQ.

V is TRBV5-4 and J is TRBJ2-7, with 12 nucleotides matching TRBD2. CDR3 size: 15 residues. The germline CDR1 and CDR2 sequences are SGHNT and YYREEE (reference sequence). Germline trimming cut 2 bases from V and 4 bases from J; bases unmatched to any gene: 4. CDR3 sequence reads: CASSFTSGGLYEQYF. DNA of the CDR3: TGTGCCAGCAGCTTTACTAGCGGGGGGTTATACGAGCAGTACTTC. Combining the CDR3 with reference TRBV5-4 and TRBJ2-7 gives the whole variable domain ETGVTQSPTHLIKTRGQQVTLRCSSQSGHNTVSWYQQALGQGPQFIFQYYREEENGRGNFPPRFSGLQFPNYSSELNVNALELDDSALYLCASSFTSGGLYEQYFGPGTRLTVT.

The chain joins TRBV4-1 to TRBJ1-5, with TRBD1 identical over 9 bases. The CDR3 is made up of 17 amino acids. CDR1 is MGHRA, CDR2 YSYEKL, per germline. Trimming at V came to 0 bases and at J to 1 base, leaving 4 bases not matched to a gene. The DNA for the CDR3 is TGCGCCAGCAGCCAAGATTGGGACAGGGCCAGCAATCAGCCCCAGCATTTT. Its protein product is CASSQDWDRASNQPQHF.

The rearrangement links TRBV12-3 or TRBV12-4 to TRBJ2-7, with a tentative D call TRBD1 (5 bases). Trimming left V 3 bases short and J 2 bases short, with 8 bases between. The CDR3 is 13 residues long. The CDR3 coding sequence is TGTGCCAGCAGTTTTGGGGCAACCTACGAGCAGTACTTC. Translating it yields CASSFGATYEQYF.